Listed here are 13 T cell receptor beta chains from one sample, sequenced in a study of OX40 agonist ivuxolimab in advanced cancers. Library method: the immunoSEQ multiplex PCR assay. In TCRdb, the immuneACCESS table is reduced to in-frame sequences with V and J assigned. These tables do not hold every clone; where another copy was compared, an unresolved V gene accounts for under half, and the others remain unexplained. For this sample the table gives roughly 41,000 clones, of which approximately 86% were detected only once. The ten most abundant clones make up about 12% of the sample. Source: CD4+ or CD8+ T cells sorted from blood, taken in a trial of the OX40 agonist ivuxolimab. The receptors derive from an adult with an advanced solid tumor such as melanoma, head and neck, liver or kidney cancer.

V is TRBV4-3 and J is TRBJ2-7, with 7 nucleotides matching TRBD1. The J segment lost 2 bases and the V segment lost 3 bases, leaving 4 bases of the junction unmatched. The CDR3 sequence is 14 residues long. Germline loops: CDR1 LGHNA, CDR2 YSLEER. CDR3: CASSHATGAYEQYF. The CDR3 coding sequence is TGCGCCAGCAGCCATGCCACAGGGGCCTACGAGCAGTACTTC.

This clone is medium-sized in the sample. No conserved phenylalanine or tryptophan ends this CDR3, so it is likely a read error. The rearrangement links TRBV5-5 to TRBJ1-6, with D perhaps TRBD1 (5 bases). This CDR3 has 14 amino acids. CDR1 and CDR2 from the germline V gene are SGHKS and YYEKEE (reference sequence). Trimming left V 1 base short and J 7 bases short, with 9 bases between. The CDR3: CASSLWGDNSPLHL. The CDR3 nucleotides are TGTGCCAGCAGCTTGTGGGGGGACAATTCACCCCTCCACCTT.

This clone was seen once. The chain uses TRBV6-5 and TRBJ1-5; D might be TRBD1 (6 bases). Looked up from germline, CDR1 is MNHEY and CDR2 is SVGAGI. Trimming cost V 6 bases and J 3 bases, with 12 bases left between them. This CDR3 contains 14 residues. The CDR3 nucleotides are TGTGCCAGCAGCCAGGACAGTGCCAATCAGCCCCAGCATTTT. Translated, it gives CASSQDSANQPQHF.

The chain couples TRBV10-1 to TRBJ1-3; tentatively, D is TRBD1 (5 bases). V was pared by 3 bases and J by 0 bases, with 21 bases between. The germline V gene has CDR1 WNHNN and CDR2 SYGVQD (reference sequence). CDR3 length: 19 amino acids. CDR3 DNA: TGCGCCAGCAGTGAACCCGGGCCAGGGAGGGCAAGCTCTGGAAACACCATATATTTT. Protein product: CASSEPGPGRASSGNTIYF.

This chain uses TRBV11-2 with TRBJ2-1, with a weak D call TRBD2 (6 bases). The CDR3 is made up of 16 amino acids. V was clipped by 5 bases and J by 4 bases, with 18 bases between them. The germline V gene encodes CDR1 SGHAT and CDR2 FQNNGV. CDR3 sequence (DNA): TGTGCCAGCAGCCCAACACTGGGGGGAAAATACAATGAGCAGTTCTTC. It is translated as CASSPTLGGKYNEQFF.

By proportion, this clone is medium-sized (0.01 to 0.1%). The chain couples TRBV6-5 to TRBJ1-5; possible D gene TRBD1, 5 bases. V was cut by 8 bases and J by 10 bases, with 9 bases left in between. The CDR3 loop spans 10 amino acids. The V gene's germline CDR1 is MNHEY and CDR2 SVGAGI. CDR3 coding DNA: TGTGCCAGCGGGGACCCCCCCCAGCATTTT. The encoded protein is CASGDPPQHF.

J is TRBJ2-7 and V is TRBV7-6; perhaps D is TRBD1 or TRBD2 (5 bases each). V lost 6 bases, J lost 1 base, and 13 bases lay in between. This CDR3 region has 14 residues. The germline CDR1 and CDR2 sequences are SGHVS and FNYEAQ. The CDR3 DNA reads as TGTGCCAGCAGTTATTCCAGGGAGTCCTACGAGCAGTACTTC. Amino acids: CASSYSRESYEQYF.

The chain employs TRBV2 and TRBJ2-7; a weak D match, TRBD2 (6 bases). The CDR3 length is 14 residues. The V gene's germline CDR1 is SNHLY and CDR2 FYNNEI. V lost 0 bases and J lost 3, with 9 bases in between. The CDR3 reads CASSEAAGSYEQYF. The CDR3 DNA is TGTGCCAGCAGTGAAGCCGCCGGGAGCTACGAGCAGTACTTC.

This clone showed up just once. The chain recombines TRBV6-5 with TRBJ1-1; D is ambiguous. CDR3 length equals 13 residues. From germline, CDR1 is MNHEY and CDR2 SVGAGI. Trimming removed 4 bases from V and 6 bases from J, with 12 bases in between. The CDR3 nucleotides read TGTGCCAGCAGTTGGTCCACTATCGCTGAAGCTTTCTTT. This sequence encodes CASSWSTIAEAFF.

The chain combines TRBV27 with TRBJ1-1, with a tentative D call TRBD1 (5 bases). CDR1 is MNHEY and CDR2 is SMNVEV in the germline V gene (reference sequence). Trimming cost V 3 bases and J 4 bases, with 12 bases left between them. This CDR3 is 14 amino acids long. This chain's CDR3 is CASSFSGLATEAFF. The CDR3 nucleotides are TGTGCCAGCAGTTTTTCAGGGCTGGCCACTGAAGCTTTCTTT.

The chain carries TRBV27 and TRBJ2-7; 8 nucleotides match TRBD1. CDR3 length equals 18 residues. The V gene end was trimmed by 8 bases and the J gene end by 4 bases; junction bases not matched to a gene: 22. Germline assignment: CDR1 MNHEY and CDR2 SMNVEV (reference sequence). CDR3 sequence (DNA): TGTGCCAGCGGGACAATGAGGTTGGACAGGGTAGATATTTACGAGCAGTACTTC. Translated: CASGTMRLDRVDIYEQYF.

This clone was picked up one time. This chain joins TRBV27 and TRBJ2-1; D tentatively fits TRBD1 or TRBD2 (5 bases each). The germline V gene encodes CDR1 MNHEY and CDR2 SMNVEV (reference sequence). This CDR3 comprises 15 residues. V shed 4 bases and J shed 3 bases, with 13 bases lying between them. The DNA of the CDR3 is TGTGCCAGCAGTTACTCAGGGACCCTCTACAATGAGCAGTTCTTC. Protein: CASSYSGTLYNEQFF.

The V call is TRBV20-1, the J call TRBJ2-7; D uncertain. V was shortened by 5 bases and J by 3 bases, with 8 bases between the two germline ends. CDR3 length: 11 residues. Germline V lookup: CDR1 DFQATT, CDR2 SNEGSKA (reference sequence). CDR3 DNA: TGCAGTGCTGACCTGGGCTACGAGCAGTACTTC. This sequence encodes CSADLGYEQYF.